A single sample gave rise to the 2 T cell receptor beta chains below, sequenced in a study of T cells in Graves' hyperthyroidism and ophthalmopathy. There were TCR beta CDR3 regions amplified from RNA transcripts. When the TCR CDR3 underwent first-round RT-PCR, the HTBI primer set was used. From the multiplex PCR reads, TCRdb called clonotypes with MiXCR, one entry per CDR3 protein. The table shows a few hundred thousand distinct CDR3 sequences, with roughly an eighth occurring only once. Sample: blood. These receptor sequences come from a woman in her late teens or twenties with Graves' hyperthyroidism.

This clonotype was found many times. The J gene is TRBJ2-1, the V gene TRBV5-1; 9 bases fit TRBD2. With 1 base clipped from V and 4 bases from J, the junction kept 6 bases outside the gene matches. This CDR3 spans 16 amino acids. The germline CDR1 and CDR2 sequences are SGHRS and YFSETQ. Here the CDR3 DNA reads TGCGCCAGCAGCTTGACTAGCGGGTCACGTTACAATGAGCAGTTCTTC. This translates into CASSLTSGSRYNEQFF.

As regards this clonotype: This could be a read error, since a much larger clone is one nucleotide away. No conserved phenylalanine or tryptophan is present at the end of the CDR3, so a read error is the likely explanation. This chain links TRBV18 with TRBJ1-2; 9 bases line up with TRBD1. The CDR3 covers 16 residues. Losses at the gene ends were 3 bases for V and 4 bases for J; bases not matched to a gene: 9. Germline lookup yields CDR1 KGHSH and CDR2 LQKENI. CDR3: CASSPGQGLRFYGYTI. The CDR3 DNA reads TGTGCCAGCTCACCGGGACAGGGCCTGCGGTTCTATGGCTACACCATC.